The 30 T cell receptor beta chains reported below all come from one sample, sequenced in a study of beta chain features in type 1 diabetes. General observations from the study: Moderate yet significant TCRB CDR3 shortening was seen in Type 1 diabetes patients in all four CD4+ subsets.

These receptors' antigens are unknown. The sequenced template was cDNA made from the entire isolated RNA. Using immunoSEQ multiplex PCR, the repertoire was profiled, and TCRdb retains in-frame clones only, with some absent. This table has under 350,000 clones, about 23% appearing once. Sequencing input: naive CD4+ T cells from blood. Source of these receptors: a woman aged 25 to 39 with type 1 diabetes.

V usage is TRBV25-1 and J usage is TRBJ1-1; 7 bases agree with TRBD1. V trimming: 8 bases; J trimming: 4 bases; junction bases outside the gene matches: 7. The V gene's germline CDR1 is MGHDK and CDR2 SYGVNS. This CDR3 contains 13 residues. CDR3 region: CASATGEFTEAFF. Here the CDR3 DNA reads TGTGCCAGCGCTACAGGGGAATTCACTGAAGCTTTCTTT.

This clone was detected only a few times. The CDR3 sequence: CASRTRTGGNEQFF. CDR3 DNA: TGCGCCAGCAGAACAAGGACAGGGGGCAATGAGCAGTTCTTC. The chain joins TRBV5-1 to TRBJ2-1; 10 positions agree with TRBD1. From germline, CDR1 is SGHRS and CDR2 YFSETQ. The CDR3 loop spans 14 amino acids. Trimming at V came to 5 bases and at J to 6 bases, leaving 5 bases not matched to a gene.

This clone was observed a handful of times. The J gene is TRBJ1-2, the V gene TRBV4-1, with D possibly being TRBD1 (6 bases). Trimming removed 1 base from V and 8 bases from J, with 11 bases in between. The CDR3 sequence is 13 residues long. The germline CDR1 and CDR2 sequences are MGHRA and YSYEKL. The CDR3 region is CASSQGNRVGYTF. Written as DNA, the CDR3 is TGCGCCAGCAGCCAAGGCAACAGGGTAGGCTACACCTTC.

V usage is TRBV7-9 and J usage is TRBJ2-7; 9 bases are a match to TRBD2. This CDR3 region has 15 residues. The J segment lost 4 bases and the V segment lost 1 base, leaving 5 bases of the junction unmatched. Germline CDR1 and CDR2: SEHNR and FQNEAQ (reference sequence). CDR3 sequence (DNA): TGTGCCAGCAGCTTAGTTCCTAGCGGGGCTTACGAGCAGTACTTC. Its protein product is CASSLVPSGAYEQYF.

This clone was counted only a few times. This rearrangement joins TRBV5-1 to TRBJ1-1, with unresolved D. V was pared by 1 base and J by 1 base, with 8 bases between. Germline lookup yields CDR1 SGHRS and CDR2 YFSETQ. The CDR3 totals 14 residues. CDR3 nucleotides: TGCGCCAGCAGCTTGTACACCCGGAACACTGAAGCTTTCTTT. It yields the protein CASSLYTRNTEAFF.

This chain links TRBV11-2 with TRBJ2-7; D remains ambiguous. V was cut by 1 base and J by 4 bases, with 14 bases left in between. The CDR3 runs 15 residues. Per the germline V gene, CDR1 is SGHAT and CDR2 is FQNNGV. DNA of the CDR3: TGTGCCAGCAGCTTAGGCGCGTCGCCAGCGTACGAGCAGTACTTC. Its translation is CASSLGASPAYEQYF.

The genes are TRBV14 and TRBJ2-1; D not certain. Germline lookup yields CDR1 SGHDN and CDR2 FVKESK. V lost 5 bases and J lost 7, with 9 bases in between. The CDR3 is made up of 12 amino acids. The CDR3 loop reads CASSYYGNEQFF. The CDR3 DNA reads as TGTGCCAGCAGCTACTACGGGAATGAGCAGTTCTTC.

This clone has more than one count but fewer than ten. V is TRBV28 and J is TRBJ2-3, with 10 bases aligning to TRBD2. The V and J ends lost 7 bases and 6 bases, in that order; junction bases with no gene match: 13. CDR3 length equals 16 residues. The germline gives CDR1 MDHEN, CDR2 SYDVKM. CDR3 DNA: TGTGCCAGCATTGTGGGCGGGACTAGCGTCAGGGATACGCAGTATTTT. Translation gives CASIVGGTSVRDTQYF.

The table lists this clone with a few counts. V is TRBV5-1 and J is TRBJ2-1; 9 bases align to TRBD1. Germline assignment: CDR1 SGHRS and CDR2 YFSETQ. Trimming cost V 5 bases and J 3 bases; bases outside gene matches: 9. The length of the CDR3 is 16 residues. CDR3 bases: TGCGCCAGCAGAGCCTCGGGACAGGGTCTCTACAATGAGCAGTTCTTC. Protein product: CASRASGQGLYNEQFF.

CDR3 in DNA: TGTGCCAGCAGCGTTGGTAGTCAGCCCCAGCATTTT. It yields the protein CASSVGSQPQHF. The V and J genes are TRBV28 and TRBJ1-5; D is undetermined. The germline V gene encodes CDR1 MDHEN and CDR2 SYDVKM. This CDR3 contains 12 residues. Between the trimmed V and J ends, which lost 6 bases and 6 bases, there was a span of 9 bases.

The DNA of the CDR3 is TGCAGCGTTGCATCCAGGCTAACTAACTATGGCTACACCTTC. Protein product: CSVASRLTNYGYTF. The V and J genes are TRBV29-1 and TRBJ1-2, with D uncertain. Between the trimmed V and J ends, which lost 4 bases and 0 bases, there was a span of 12 bases. Germline V gene data show CDR1 as SQVTM and CDR2 as ANQGSEA. The CDR3 loop spans 14 amino acids.

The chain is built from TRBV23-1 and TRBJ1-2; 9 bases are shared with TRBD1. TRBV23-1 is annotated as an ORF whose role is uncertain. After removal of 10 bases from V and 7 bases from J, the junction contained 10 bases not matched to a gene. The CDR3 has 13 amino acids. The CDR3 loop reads CAILTGGGIGYTF. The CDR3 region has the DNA TGCGCCATCCTAACAGGGGGCGGGATTGGCTACACCTTC.

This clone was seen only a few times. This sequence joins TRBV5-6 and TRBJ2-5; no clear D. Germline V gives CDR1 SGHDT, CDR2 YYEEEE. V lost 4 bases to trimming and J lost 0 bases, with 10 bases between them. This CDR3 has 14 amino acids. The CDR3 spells CASSRPGNQETQYF. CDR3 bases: TGTGCCAGCAGCCGGCCAGGTAACCAAGAGACCCAGTACTTC.

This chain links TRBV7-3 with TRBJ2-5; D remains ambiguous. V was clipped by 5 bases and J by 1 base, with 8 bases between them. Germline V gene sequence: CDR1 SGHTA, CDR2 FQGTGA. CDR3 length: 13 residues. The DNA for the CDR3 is TGTGCCAGCAGCCTCCGGTTCCAAGAGACCCAGTACTTC. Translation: CASSLRFQETQYF.

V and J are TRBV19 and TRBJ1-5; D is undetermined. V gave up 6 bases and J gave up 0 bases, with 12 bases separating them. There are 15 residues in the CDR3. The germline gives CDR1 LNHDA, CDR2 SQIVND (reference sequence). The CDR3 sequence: CASRARPYSNQPQHF. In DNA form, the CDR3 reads TGTGCCAGTAGAGCCCGTCCCTATAGCAATCAGCCCCAGCATTTT.

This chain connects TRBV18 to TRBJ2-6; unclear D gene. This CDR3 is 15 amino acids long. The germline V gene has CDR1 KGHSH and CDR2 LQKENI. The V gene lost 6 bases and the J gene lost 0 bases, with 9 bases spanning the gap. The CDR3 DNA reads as TGTGCCAGCTCGCAAACAGCCTCTGGGGCCAACGTCCTGACTTTC. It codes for CASSQTASGANVLTF.

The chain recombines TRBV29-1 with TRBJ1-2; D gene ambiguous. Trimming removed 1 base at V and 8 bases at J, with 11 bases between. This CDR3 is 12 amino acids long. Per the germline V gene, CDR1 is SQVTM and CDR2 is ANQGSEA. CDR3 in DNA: TGCAGCGTTGAAGGAGCAGAGGTAGGCTACACCTTC. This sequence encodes CSVEGAEVGYTF.

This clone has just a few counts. CDR3 sequence reads: CASSSPRGHPIKAGANVLTF. CDR3 sequence (DNA): TGCGCCAGCAGCTCCCCAAGAGGACACCCCATCAAAGCTGGGGCCAACGTCCTGACTTTC. J is TRBJ2-6 and V is TRBV5-1, with D maybe TRBD1 (5 bases). This CDR3 has 20 amino acids. Germline V gives CDR1 SGHRS, CDR2 YFSETQ. V was pared by 3 bases and J by 2 bases, with 24 bases between.

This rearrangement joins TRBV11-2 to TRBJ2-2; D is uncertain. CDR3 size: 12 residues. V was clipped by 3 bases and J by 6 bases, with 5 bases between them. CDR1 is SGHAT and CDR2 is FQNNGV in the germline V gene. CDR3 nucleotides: TGTGCCAGCAGCTTCCATGCCGGGGAGCTGTTTTTT. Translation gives CASSFHAGELFF.

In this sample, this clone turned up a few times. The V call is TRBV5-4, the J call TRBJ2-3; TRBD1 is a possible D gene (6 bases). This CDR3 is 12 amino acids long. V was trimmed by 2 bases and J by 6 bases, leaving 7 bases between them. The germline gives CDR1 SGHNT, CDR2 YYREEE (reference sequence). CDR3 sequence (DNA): TGTGCCAGCAGCTTCGACAGGGATACGCAGTATTTT. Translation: CASSFDRDTQYF.

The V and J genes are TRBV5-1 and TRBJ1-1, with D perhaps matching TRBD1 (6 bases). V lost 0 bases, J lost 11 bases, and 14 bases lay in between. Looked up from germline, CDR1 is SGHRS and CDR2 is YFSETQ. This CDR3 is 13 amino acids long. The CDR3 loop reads CASSLEDRRKAFF. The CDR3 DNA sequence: TGCGCCAGCAGCTTGGAAGACAGGAGAAAGGCTTTCTTT.

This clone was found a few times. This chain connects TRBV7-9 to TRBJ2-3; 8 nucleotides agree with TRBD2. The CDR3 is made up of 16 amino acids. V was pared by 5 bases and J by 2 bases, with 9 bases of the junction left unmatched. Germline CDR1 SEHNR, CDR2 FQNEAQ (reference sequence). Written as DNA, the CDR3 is TGTGCCAGCAGCCTCAAACTAGCGGAACCCACAGATACGCAGTATTTT. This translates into CASSLKLAEPTDTQYF.

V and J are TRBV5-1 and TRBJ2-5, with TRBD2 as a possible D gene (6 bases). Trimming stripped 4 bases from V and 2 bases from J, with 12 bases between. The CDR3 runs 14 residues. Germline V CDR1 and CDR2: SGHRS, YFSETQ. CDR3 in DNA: TGCGCCAGCAGCCGGGGGACGGGTCAAGAGACCCAGTACTTC. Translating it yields CASSRGTGQETQYF.

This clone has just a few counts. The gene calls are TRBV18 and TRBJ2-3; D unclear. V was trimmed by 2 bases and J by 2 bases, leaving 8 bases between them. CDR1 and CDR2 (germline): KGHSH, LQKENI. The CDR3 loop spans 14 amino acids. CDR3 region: CASSPRADTDTQYF. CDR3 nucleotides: TGTGCCAGCTCACCAAGAGCCGACACAGATACGCAGTATTTT.

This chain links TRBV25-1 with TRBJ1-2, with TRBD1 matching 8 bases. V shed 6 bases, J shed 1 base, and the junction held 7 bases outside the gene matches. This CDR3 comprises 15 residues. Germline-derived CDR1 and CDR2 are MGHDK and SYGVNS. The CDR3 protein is CASSPGTGYNYGYTF. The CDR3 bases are TGTGCCAGCAGCCCCGGGACAGGATATAACTATGGCTACACCTTC.

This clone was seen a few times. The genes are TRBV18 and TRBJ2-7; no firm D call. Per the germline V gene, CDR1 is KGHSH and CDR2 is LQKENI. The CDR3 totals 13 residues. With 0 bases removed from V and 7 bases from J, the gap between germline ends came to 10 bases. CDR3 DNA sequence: TGTGCCAGCTCACCACCAACCGCTGAGGAGCAGTACTTC. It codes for CASSPPTAEEQYF.

The CDR3 region has the DNA TGTGCCAGCAGTCCCGACAGGGTCACCTACAATGAGCAGTTCTTC. Translation gives CASSPDRVTYNEQFF. V and J are TRBV11-1 and TRBJ2-1; 7 nucleotides align to TRBD1. CDR3 length: 15 amino acids. J lost 2 bases, V lost 6 bases, and 7 bases had no gene match. Germline V gene data show CDR1 as SGHAT and CDR2 as FQDESV (reference sequence). Full variable domain (outside the CDR3, taken from reference TRBV11-1 and TRBJ2-1): EAEVAQSPRYKITEKSQAVAFWCDPISGHATLYWYRQILGQGPELLVQFQDESVVDDSQLPKDRFSAERLKGVDSTLKIQPAELGDSAMYLCASSPDRVTYNEQFFGPGTRLTVL.

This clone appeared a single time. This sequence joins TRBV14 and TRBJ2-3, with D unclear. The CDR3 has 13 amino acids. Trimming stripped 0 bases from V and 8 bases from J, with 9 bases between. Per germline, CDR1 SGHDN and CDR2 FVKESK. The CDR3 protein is CASSQDSRSTQYF. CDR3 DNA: TGTGCCAGCAGCCAAGATTCGAGGAGTACGCAGTATTTT.

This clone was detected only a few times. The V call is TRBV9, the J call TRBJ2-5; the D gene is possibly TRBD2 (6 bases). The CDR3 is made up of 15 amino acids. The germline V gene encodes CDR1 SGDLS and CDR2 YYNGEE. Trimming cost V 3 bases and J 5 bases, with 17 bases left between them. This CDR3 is CASSASSVRGETQYF. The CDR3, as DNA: TGTGCCAGCAGCGCCTCTAGCGTCCGGGGTGAGACCCAGTACTTC.

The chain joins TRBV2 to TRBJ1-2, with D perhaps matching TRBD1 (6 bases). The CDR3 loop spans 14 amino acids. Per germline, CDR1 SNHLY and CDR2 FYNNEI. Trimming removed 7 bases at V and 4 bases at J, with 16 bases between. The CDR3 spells CASTGEDRIYGYTF. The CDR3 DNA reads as TGTGCCAGCACGGGTGAAGACAGGATCTATGGCTACACCTTC.